This T cell receptor (beta chain) was identified during a study of T cell responses to AZD1222 COVID-19 vaccine. Looking at the study overall: Combined were second doses at about 4 or about 12 weeks.

This CDR3 comprises 12 residues. Trimming took off 0 bases at V and 14 bases at J, with 13 bases between the two ends. CDR1 is SEHNR and CDR2 is FQNEAQ in the germline V gene (reference sequence). Whole-study findings and limits: Repertoires were obtained solely post-peak T cell response.

The method was immunoSEQ multiplex PCR; TCRdb's version includes in-frame clones alone and lacks a portion of them. The sample contains 95,000 to 150,000 clones, about 90% of which appear only once. In regard to this clone: Its target is not known.

This rearrangement joins TRBV7-9 to TRBJ1-2; no definite D call. The TCR was taken from an adult in good health. The material sequenced was peripheral blood, taken on day 0 of AZD1222 vaccination. In nucleotides, the CDR3 is TGTGCCAGCAGCTTAGCCTCAGTAGCGAAGACCTTC. As protein: CASSLASVAKTF.